These 20 T cell receptor beta chains originate from one sample sequenced in a study of PD-L1 blockade in urothelial cancer. The method was immunoSEQ multiplex PCR; TCRdb's version includes in-frame clones alone and lacks a portion of them. The data show some 110,000 clones, around 89% seen once. Time point described: peripheral blood 6 weeks after treatment start. Sequencing used PBMCs, obtained around atezolizumab (anti-PD-L1) treatment. The receptors stem from a man aged 55 to 70 with urothelial cancer.

This chain joins TRBV30 and TRBJ2-1; 14 bases fit TRBD2. V shed 2 bases, J shed 10 bases, and the junction held 7 bases outside the gene matches. The CDR3 extends over 15 amino acids. Germline assignment: CDR1 GTSNPN and CDR2 SVGIG (reference sequence). The CDR3 here is CAWSHGLAGGGEQFF. In DNA, the CDR3 is TGTGCCTGGAGTCATGGACTAGCGGGAGGAGGAGAGCAGTTCTTC.

This chain joins TRBV2 and TRBJ1-1; D call uncertain. The V end lost 6 bases, the J end lost 5 bases, and 10 bases lay between the germline ends. Looked up from germline, CDR1 is SNHLY and CDR2 is FYNNEI. The CDR3 runs to 12 residues. CDR3 DNA sequence: TGTGCCAGCAGAGAAAGCCGGACTGAAGCTTTCTTT. Protein: CASRESRTEAFF.

This clone occurred once. This chain links TRBV18 with TRBJ2-5; 7 bases match TRBD1. The CDR3 is 14 amino acids. J gave up 2 bases and V 5 bases, and 5 bases lay outside the gene matches. Germline-derived CDR1 and CDR2 are KGHSH and LQKENI. The CDR3 reads CASSRRGQQETQYF. In DNA, the CDR3 is TGTGCCAGCTCAAGACGGGGACAGCAAGAGACCCAGTACTTC.

CDR3 DNA: TGTGCCAGCAGTTTTCGGCAGGGGCGTTTCAATCAGCCCCAGCATTTT. It encodes CASSFRQGRFNQPQHF. The gene calls are TRBV28 and TRBJ1-5, with a weak D call TRBD1 (6 bases). This CDR3 is built from 16 residues. V was trimmed by 3 bases and J by 3 bases, leaving 15 bases between them. Germline V gives CDR1 MDHEN, CDR2 SYDVKM.

The J gene is TRBJ1-1, the V gene TRBV25-1; D ambiguous. The CDR3 contains 15 residues. Germline V gene lookup returns CDR1 MGHDK and CDR2 SYGVNS. The V end was cut by 1 base, the J end by 4 bases, with 13 bases between. The CDR3 bases are TGTGCCAGCAGTGAATCTCACGAGGGATGCACTGAAGCTTTCTTT. It codes for CASSESHEGCTEAFF.

Only a few counts were recorded for this clone. V usage is TRBV14 and J usage is TRBJ1-5; no clear D. Germline lookup yields CDR1 SGHDN and CDR2 FVKESK. V dropped 2 bases and J dropped 7 bases, with 9 bases sitting between them. There are 13 residues in the CDR3. CDR3 amino acids: CASSQSEHQPQHF. As DNA, the CDR3 is TGTGCCAGCAGCCAATCCGAGCACCAGCCCCAGCATTTT.

This rearrangement joins TRBV5-1 to TRBJ2-1, with D perhaps TRBD2 (6 bases). Trimming removed 0 bases from V and 8 bases from J, with 15 bases in between. Germline V gene sequence: CDR1 SGHRS, CDR2 YFSETQ. This CDR3 is built from 15 residues. The CDR3 region is CASSLGSLTGDEQFF. Written as DNA, the CDR3 is TGCGCCAGCAGCTTGGGGTCGTTGACGGGGGATGAGCAGTTCTTC.

This clone was picked up one time. The CDR3 protein is CSASSVPYNEQFF. The CDR3 nucleotides are TGCAGCGCCTCCTCCGTCCCCTACAATGAGCAGTTCTTC. The rearrangement joins TRBV29-1 to TRBJ2-1, with D hard to call. This CDR3 spans 13 amino acids. Germline V gives CDR1 SQVTM, CDR2 ANQGSEA. Trimming pared 7 bases from V and 2 bases from J, leaving 12 bases between.

The chain uses TRBV29-1 and TRBJ2-5; 8 bases are shared with TRBD2. The junction had 8 bases not matched to a gene; V was cut back by 4 bases and J by 4 bases. The CDR3 has 14 residues. Germline V gene sequence: CDR1 SQVTM, CDR2 ANQGSEA. The CDR3 is CSVVRGGRGETQYF. CDR3 sequence (DNA): TGCAGCGTTGTTCGCGGGGGGAGGGGAGAGACCCAGTACTTC.

V usage is TRBV6-1 and J usage is TRBJ2-1, with D tentatively TRBD1 (5 bases). The CDR3 length is 13 residues. The V gene lost 10 bases and the J gene lost 1 base, with 11 bases spanning the gap. Germline V gives CDR1 MNHNS, CDR2 SASEGT. The CDR3 bases are TGTGCCATCAGCAGGGATTCCTACAATGAGCAGTTCTTC. Residues: CAISRDSYNEQFF.

V is TRBV4-1 and J is TRBJ2-2, with 11 bases aligning to TRBD1. With V trimmed by 2 bases and J by 4 bases, 18 bases remained unmatched. This CDR3 has 21 amino acids. Germline values: CDR1 MGHRA, CDR2 YSYEKL. Written as DNA, the CDR3 is TGCGCCAGCAGCCAATACGGAGAGGGACAGGGGGTAATCCTGGGCACCGGGGAGCTGTTTTTT. It codes for CASSQYGEGQGVILGTGELFF.

This clone appeared once. The V and J genes are TRBV2 and TRBJ1-6, with 7 bases fitting TRBD1. The ends lost 10 bases at V and 8 bases at J; junction bases unmatched: 8. Germline CDR1 is SNHLY and CDR2 is FYNNEI. The CDR3 is 13 amino acids. In DNA, the CDR3 is TGTGCCACAAAGGGGGCTGTGGATTCACCCCTCCACTTT. Protein sequence: CATKGAVDSPLHF.

This clone came up once. V gene TRBV6-5 combines with J gene TRBJ2-7, with 7 nucleotides matching TRBD1. The CDR3 totals 11 residues. The V and J ends lost 6 bases and 7 bases, in that order; junction bases with no gene match: 3. CDR1 is MNHEY, CDR2 SVGAGI, per germline. This CDR3 is CASSAGGEQYF. CDR3 sequence (DNA): TGTGCCAGCAGCGCAGGGGGAGAGCAGTACTTC.

DNA of the CDR3: TGTGCCAGCAGTTACGGGGGCCTGAACACTGAAGCTTTCTTT. Encoded protein: CASSYGGLNTEAFF. V is TRBV6-5 and J is TRBJ1-1; D is perhaps TRBD1 (6 bases). Between the trimmed V and J ends, which lost 2 bases and 0 bases, there was a span of 7 bases. Germline loops: CDR1 MNHEY, CDR2 SVGAGI. The CDR3 extends over 14 amino acids.

The V and J genes are TRBV28 and TRBJ1-5, with TRBD1 matching 10 bases. The V segment lost 6 bases and the J segment 4 bases; nucleotides outside the gene matches: 6. The CDR3 runs to 15 residues. Germline CDR1 MDHEN, CDR2 SYDVKM. As DNA, the CDR3 is TGTGCCAGCAGCCCCGGGACAGGGGTAAATCAGCCCCAGCATTTT. It encodes CASSPGTGVNQPQHF.

CDR3 bases: TGTGCCAGCAGCTTACAGTCTGAAGCTTTCTTT. Translating gives CASSLQSEAFF. The chain couples TRBV7-9 to TRBJ1-1, with no clear D. Germline CDR1 SEHNR, CDR2 FQNEAQ (reference sequence). The CDR3 spans 11 residues. Trimming pared 2 bases from V and 6 bases from J, leaving 4 bases between.

DNA for the CDR3: TGTGCCATCCAAACGGCGGCGGCTAGCGGCTACAATGAGCAGTTCTTC. Residues: CAIQTAAASGYNEQFF. This chain joins TRBV19 and TRBJ2-1, with TRBD2 matching over 7 bases. Germline V gene lookup returns CDR1 LNHDA and CDR2 SQIVND (reference sequence). The CDR3 has 16 residues. J lost 3 bases, V lost 10 bases, and 15 bases had no gene match.

The chain carries TRBV5-6 and TRBJ2-2, with a weak D call TRBD2 (6 bases). Germline loops: CDR1 SGHDT, CDR2 YYEEEE. The ends were cut back, 5 bases at V and 3 bases at J, with 20 bases in the middle. The CDR3 has 17 amino acids. The CDR3 DNA sequence: TGTGCCAGCAGTTCGGTTCCGGGACTTACTTACACCGGGGAGCTGTTTTTT. It encodes CASSSVPGLTYTGELFF.

The gene calls are TRBV10-3 and TRBJ2-2; 7 bases are shared with TRBD2. CDR3 size: 14 residues. CDR1 is ENHRY and CDR2 is SYGVKD in the germline V gene. With V trimmed by 9 bases and J by 4 bases, 8 bases remained unmatched. The CDR3 DNA reads as TGTGCCATGAACGGGGGGTTTAGCACCGGGGAGCTGTTTTTT. This gives the protein CAMNGGFSTGELFF.

This sequence joins TRBV9 and TRBJ1-5; tentative D call: TRBD1 (6 bases). This CDR3 is built from 15 residues. Germline loops: CDR1 SGDLS, CDR2 YYNGEE. The V gene lost 3 bases and the J gene lost 0 bases, with 10 bases spanning the gap. Here the CDR3 DNA reads TGTGCCAGCAGCGCGACAGGAAATAGCAATCAGCCCCAGCATTTT. Encoded protein: CASSATGNSNQPQHF.